The sequence of this TCR beta chain was determined in a study of T cell changes during pregnancy in multiple sclerosis. The assay was immunoSEQ multiplex PCR, and TCRdb's table has in-frame clones only and misses some. The sample records around 58,000 clones, 90% to 95% being singletons. Germline assignment: CDR1 MNHNY and CDR2 SVGAGI (reference sequence). The germline V and J ends were trimmed by 2 bases and 5 bases, with 6 bases remaining between them. CDR3 length: 12 residues. The chain couples TRBV6-6 to TRBJ1-2; D unclear. The material was peripheral blood, obtained before pregnancy. The receptor was isolated from a female donor with multiple sclerosis, enrolled in a pregnancy study. The CDR3 spells CASSYGPYGYTF. CDR3 sequence (DNA): TGTGCCAGCAGTTACGGCCCTTATGGCTACACCTTC.